This TCR beta chain comes out of a study of shared clonotypes between healthy human individuals. Regarding the study as a whole: The rarefaction results pointed to incomplete sorted-subset sequencing despite large depth.

On this clone: The target antigen is unknown.

CDR3 size: 13 residues. The germline V gene encodes CDR1 SGHTA and CDR2 FQGTGA. V was trimmed by 5 bases and J by 4 bases, leaving 9 bases between them. The donors were all Caucasian adults (living in Nashville, Tennessee). CD4+ cells underwent separation, giving CD45RA+ naive and CD45RA-negative memory subsets. Profiled with immunoSEQ multiplex PCR; TCRdb holds only in-frame clones, not every one. The sample includes over a million clones, roughly 74% seen only once; the top ten take under 0.8%. Sequenced sample: memory CD4+ T cells from PBMCs. The sample's subset: CD45RA-negative fraction. This sequence joins TRBV7-3 and TRBJ2-1; no clear D. The sequence came from a man in his late teens or twenties in good health. Some clones in this sample may be carry-over from other donors' samples. The CDR3 DNA reads as TGTGCCAGCAGCCAGGACCGGTACAATGAGCAGTTCTTC. Translated, it gives CASSQDRYNEQFF.